This T cell receptor beta chain is drawn from a study of OX40 agonist ivuxolimab in advanced cancers. Germline CDR1 and CDR2: SGHAT and FQNNGV. J lost 3 bases, V lost 3 bases, and 5 bases had no gene match. This CDR3 is 14 amino acids long. With regard to this clone: Its antigen is still unknown.

This table comes from immunoSEQ multiplex PCR, and its TCRdb copy is limited to in-frame clones, with some not included. The data hold approximately 76,000 clones, with about 90% observed a single time. Study-wide results and caveats: Several nonresponders also turned out to have low normalized T-cell clonal expansion.

The receptor comes from an adult with an advanced solid tumor such as melanoma, head and neck, liver or kidney cancer. This specimen was CD4+ or CD8+ T cells sorted from blood, taken in a trial of the OX40 agonist ivuxolimab. V is TRBV11-2 and J is TRBJ2-7; 7 bases line up with TRBD1. CDR3 residues: CASSFNRQGYEQYF. CDR3 nucleotides: TGTGCCAGCAGCTTCAACCGACAGGGCTACGAGCAGTACTTC.